This T cell receptor beta chain originates from a study of cytomegalovirus exposure and HLA in healthy donors. Whole-study findings and limits: Altogether, 150 to 200 TCR beta chains were recorded as cytomegalovirus-associated. In an earlier analysis, in 620 or so donors, most V segments appeared productive either ~87% or ~30% of the time.

At the time of sampling, donors were nominally healthy, though unrecorded immune exposures were likely. Primers for the PCR totalled 60 Vbeta and 13 Jbeta. The repertoire was sequenced with immunoSEQ multiplex PCR; TCRdb's copy has only in-frame clones and lacks some. The sample includes approximately 120,000 clones, approximately 80% seen only once; the top ten take less than 4.5%. A word on this clone: Its antigen remains unknown.

Specimen: PBMCs. The receptor was derived from a man aged 35-49 years in good health and CMV-seronegative.

CDR3 coding DNA: TGTGCCAGCAGCCAACAGGGGGCTCAAGAGACCCAGTACTTC. It yields the protein CASSQQGAQETQYF. The V and J genes are TRBV2 and TRBJ2-5; TRBD1 matches at 9 bases. The J segment lost 2 bases and the V segment lost 6 bases, leaving 4 bases of the junction unmatched. This CDR3 is 14 amino acids long. The V gene's germline CDR1 is SNHLY and CDR2 FYNNEI.